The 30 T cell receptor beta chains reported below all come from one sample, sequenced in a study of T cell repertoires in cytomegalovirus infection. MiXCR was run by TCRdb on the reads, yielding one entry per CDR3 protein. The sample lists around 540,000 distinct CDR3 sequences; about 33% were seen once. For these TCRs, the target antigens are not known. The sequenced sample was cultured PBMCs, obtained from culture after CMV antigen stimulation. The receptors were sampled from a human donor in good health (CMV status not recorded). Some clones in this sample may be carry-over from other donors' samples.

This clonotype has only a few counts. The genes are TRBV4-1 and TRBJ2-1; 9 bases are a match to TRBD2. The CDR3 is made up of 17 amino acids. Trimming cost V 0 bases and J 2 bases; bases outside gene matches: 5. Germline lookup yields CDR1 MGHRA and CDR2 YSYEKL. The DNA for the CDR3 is TGCGCCAGCAGCCAAGATGTCGCTAGCGGGACCTACAATGAGCAGTTCTTC. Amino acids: CASSQDVASGTYNEQFF.

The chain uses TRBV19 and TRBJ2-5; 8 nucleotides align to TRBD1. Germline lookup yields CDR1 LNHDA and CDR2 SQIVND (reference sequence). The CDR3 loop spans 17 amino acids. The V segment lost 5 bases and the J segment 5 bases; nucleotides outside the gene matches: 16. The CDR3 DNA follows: TGTGCCAGTAGTCATCAATACCGGGACAGGAGAAGGGAGACCCAGTACTTC. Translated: CASSHQYRDRRRETQYF.

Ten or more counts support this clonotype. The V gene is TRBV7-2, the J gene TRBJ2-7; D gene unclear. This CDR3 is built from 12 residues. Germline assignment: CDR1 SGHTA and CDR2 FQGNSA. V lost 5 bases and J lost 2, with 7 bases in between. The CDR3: CASSPNTYEQYF. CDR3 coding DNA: TGTGCCAGCAGCCCCAACACCTACGAGCAGTACTTC.

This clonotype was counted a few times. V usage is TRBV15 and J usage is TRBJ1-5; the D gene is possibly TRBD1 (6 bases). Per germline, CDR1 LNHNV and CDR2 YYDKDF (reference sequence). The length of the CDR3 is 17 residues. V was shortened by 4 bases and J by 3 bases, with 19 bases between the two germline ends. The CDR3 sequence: CATSKGGRQMVNQPQHF. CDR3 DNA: TGTGCCACCAGCAAGGGGGGGAGACAAATGGTCAATCAGCCCCAGCATTTT.

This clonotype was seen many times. The CDR3, as DNA: TGTGCCAGCAGCGCACAGGGGGCCCTAGGCAATCAGCCCCAGCATTTT. Residues: CASSAQGALGNQPQHF. The chain carries TRBV7-2 and TRBJ1-5, with TRBD1 matching 9 bases. The V gene end was trimmed by 5 bases and the J gene end by 2 bases; junction bases not matched to a gene: 7. Per germline, CDR1 SGHTA and CDR2 FQGNSA. CDR3 size: 16 residues.

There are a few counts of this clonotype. The CDR3 protein is CASSQKKTSKRGYGYTF. The CDR3 DNA follows: TGTGCCAGCAGCCAAAAGAAAACCTCCAAGAGAGGGTATGGCTACACCTTC. The chain carries TRBV7-9 and TRBJ1-2, with no clear D. V lost 5 bases and J lost 5, with 24 bases in between. This CDR3 is 17 amino acids long. Per the germline V gene, CDR1 is SEHNR and CDR2 is FQNEAQ (reference sequence). The full variable domain, with the rest looked up from reference TRBV7-9 and TRBJ1-2, is DTGVSQNPRHKITKRGQNVTFRCDPISEHNRLYWYRQTLGQGPEFLTYFQNEAQLEKSRLLSDRFSAERPKGSFSTLEIQRTEQGDSAMYLCASSQKKTSKRGYGYTFGSGTRLTVV.

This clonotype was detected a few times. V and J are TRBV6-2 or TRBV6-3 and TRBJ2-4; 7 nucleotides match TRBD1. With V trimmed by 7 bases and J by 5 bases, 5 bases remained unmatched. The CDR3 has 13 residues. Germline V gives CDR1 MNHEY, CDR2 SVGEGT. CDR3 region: CASMRQGENIQYF. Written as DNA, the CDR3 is TGTGCCAGCATGCGGCAGGGGGAAAACATTCAGTACTTC.

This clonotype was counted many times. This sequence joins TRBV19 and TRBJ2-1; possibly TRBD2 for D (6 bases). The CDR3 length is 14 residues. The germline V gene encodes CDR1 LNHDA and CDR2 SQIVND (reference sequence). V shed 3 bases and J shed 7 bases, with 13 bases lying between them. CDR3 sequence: CASSISDAGNEQFF. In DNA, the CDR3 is TGTGCCAGTAGTATCAGCGACGCGGGAAATGAGCAGTTCTTC.

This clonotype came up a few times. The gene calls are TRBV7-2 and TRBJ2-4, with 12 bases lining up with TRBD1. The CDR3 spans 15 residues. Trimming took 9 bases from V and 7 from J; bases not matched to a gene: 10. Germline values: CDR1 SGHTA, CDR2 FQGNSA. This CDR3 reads CASNLWGTGGNIQYF. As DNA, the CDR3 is TGTGCCAGTAATCTATGGGGGACAGGGGGCAACATTCAGTACTTC.

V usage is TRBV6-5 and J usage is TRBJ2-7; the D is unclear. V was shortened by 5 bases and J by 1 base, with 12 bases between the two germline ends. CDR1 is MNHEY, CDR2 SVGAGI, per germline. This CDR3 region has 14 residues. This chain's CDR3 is CASSGIGFSYEQYF. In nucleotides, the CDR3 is TGTGCCAGCAGTGGAATAGGATTTTCCTACGAGCAGTACTTC.

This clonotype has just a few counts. CDR3 DNA sequence: TGTGCCAGCGGTTCGCCGGGACCGATCTCGGGAGAGCAGTACTTC. Residues: CASGSPGPISGEQYF. The genes are TRBV7-8 and TRBJ2-7; D may correspond to TRBD1 or TRBD2 (5 bases each). Germline lookup yields CDR1 SGHVS and CDR2 FQNEAQ. Trimming took off 8 bases at V and 7 bases at J, with 24 bases between the two ends. The CDR3 is 15 amino acids.

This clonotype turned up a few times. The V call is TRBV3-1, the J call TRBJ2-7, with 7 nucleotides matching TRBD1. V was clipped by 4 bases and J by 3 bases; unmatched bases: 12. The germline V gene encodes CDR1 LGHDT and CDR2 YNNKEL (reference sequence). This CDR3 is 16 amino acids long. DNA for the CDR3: TGTGCCAGCAGCCCCCCCGGGGCAGGGGGTAACTACGAGCAGTACTTC. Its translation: CASSPPGAGGNYEQYF.

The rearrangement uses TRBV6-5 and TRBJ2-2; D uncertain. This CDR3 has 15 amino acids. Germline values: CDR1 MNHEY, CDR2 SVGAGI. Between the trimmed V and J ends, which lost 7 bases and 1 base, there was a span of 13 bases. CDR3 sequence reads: CASTHRPGNTGELFF. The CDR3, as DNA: TGTGCCAGCACCCACCGGCCAGGGAACACCGGGGAGCTGTTTTTT.

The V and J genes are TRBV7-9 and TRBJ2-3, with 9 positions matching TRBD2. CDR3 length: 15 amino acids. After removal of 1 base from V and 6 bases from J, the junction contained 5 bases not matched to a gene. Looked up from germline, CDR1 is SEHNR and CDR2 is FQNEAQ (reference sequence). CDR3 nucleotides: TGTGCCAGCAGCTTAGAGGGACTAGCCCCGGATACGCAGTATTTT. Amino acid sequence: CASSLEGLAPDTQYF.

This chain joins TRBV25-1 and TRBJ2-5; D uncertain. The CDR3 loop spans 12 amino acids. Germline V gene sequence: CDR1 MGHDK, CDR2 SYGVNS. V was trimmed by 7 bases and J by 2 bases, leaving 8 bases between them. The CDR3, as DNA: TGTGCCAGCAATCGGCAGCAAGAGACCCAGTACTTC. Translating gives CASNRQQETQYF.

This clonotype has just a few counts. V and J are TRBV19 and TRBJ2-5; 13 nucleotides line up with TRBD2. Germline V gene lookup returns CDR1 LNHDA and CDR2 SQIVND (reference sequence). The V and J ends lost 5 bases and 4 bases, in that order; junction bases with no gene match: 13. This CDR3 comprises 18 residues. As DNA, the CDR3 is TGTGCCAGTAGTCTGCCCGGGACTAGCGGGATATGGCGAGAGACCCAGTACTTC. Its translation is CASSLPGTSGIWRETQYF.

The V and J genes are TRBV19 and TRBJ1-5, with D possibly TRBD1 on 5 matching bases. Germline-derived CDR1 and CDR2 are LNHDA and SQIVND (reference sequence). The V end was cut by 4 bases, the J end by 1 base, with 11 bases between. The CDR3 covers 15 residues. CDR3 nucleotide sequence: TGTGCCAGTAGTACGGTCCCAGGGAGCAATCAGCCCCAGCATTTT. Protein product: CASSTVPGSNQPQHF.

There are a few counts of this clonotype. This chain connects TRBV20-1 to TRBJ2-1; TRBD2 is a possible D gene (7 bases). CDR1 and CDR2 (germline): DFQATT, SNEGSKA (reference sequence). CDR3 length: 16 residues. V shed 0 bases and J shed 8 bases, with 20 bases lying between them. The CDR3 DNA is TGCAGTGCTAGAGATGAAATGAGCGGGGACATCTATGAGCAGTTCTTC. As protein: CSARDEMSGDIYEQFF.

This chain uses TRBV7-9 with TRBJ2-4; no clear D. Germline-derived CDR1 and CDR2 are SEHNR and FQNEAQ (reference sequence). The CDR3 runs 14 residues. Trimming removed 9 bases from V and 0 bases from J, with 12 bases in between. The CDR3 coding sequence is TGTGCCAGTACACATCGACTAGCCAAAAACATTCAGTACTTC. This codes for CASTHRLAKNIQYF.

The CDR3 nucleotides read TGTGCCAGCAGTGAAGTGTCCCGCGGTGAGCAGTACGTC. Translating it yields CASSEVSRGEQYV. This chain uses TRBV6-1 with TRBJ2-7; D is unresolved. Trimming took off 1 base at V and 7 bases at J, with 11 bases between the two ends. Looked up from germline, CDR1 is MNHNS and CDR2 is SASEGT. The CDR3 covers 13 residues.

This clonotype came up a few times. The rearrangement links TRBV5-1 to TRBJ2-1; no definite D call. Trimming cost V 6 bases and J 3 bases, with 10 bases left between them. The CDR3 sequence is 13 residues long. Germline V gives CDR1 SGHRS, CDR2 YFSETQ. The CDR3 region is CASTAGVYNEQFF. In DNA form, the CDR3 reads TGCGCCAGCACGGCAGGAGTCTACAATGAGCAGTTCTTC. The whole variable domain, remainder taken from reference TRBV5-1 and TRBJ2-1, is KAGVTQTPRYLIKTRGQQVTLSCSPISGHRSVSWYQQTPGQGLQFLFEYFSETQRNKGNFPGRFSGRQFSNSRSEMNVSTLELGDSALYLCASTAGVYNEQFFGPGTRLTVL.

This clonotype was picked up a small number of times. The CDR3 sequence is CASSEQGQEKETQYF. The CDR3 DNA is TGTGCCAGCAGTGAACAGGGACAAGAAAAAGAGACCCAGTACTTC. The chain employs TRBV6-1 and TRBJ2-5, with a possible D match to TRBD1 (6 bases). V lost 2 bases and J 3 bases, leaving 13 bases between the germline ends. The CDR3 extends over 15 amino acids. CDR1 MNHNS and CDR2 SASEGT come from the germline V gene.

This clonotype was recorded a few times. CDR3 DNA: TGTGCCAGCAGCCTAGGGACTAGCGGGGCCTACAATGAGCAGTTCTTC. This sequence encodes CASSLGTSGAYNEQFF. The chain employs TRBV7-9 and TRBJ2-1; 13 bases align to TRBD2. Per the germline V gene, CDR1 is SEHNR and CDR2 is FQNEAQ (reference sequence). This CDR3 spans 16 amino acids. V was pared by 5 bases and J by 2 bases, with 3 bases of the junction left unmatched.

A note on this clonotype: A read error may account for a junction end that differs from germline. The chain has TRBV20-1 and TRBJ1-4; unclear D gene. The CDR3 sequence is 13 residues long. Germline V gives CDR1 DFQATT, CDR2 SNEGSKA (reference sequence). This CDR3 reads CSGRHTTNEKLFF. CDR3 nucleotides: TGCAGTGGTAGACATACAACTAATGAAAAACTGTTTTTT.

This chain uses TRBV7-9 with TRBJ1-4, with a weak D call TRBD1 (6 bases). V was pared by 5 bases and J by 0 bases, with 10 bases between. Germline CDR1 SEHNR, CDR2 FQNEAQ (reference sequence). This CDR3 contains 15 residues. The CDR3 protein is CASSARTATNEKLFF. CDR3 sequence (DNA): TGTGCCAGCAGCGCCCGGACAGCAACTAATGAAAAACTGTTTTTT.

CDR3 nucleotides: TGTGCCAGCAGCTTCGGACTAGCGGGAGCCGAGCAGTACTTC. This translates into CASSFGLAGAEQYF. The chain recombines TRBV13 with TRBJ2-7, with 13 bases matching TRBD2. V shed 3 bases and J 6 bases; nucleotides not matched to a gene: 2. This CDR3 is 14 amino acids long. CDR1 and CDR2 from the germline V gene are PRHDT and FYEKMQ (reference sequence).

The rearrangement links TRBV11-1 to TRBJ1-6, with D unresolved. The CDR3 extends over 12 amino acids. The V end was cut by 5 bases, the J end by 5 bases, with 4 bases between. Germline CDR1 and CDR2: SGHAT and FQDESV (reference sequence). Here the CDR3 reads CASSDNNSPLHF. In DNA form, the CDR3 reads TGTGCCAGCAGCGACAATAATTCACCCCTCCACTTT.

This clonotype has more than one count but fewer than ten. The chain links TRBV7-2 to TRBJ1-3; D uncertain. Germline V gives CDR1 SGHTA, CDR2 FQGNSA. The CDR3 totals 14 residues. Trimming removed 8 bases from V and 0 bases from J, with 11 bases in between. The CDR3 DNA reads TGTGCCAGCTCAAGAGCAGACTCTGGAAACACCATATATTTT. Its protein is CASSRADSGNTIYF.

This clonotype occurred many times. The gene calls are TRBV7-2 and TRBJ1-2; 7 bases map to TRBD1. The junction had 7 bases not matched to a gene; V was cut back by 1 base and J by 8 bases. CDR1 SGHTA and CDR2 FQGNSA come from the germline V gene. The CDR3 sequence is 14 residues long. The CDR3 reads CASSLETGFKGYTF. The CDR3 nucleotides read TGTGCCAGCAGCTTAGAGACAGGGTTCAAGGGCTACACCTTC.

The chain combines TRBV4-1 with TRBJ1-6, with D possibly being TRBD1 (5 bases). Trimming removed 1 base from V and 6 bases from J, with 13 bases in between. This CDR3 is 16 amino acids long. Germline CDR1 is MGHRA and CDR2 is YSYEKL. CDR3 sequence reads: CASSQVFRDGNSPLHF. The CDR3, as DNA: TGCGCCAGCAGCCAAGTTTTCCGGGACGGTAATTCACCCCTCCACTTT.